The TCR beta chain under discussion was sequenced for a study of blood T cell repertoires in COVID-19. At the level of the study: Italy, Spain and the United States were the sources of the convalescent and acute COVID-19 samples.

Germline V lookup: CDR1 SGHVS, CDR2 FQNEAQ. This CDR3 is 15 amino acids long. J was trimmed by 0 bases and V by 5 bases; bases with no gene match: 5. The age range of participants was about 18 to 95 years, with residence in about two dozen US areas. Clones were sequenced by immunoSEQ multiplex PCR, and TCRdb holds only the in-frame ones, with some missing. The table has 200,000 to 300,000 clones, around 89% seen once. Sequences were obtained from PBMCs or T cells enriched from blood (not recorded which). This TCR derives from a man aged 40-55 years who had recovered from COVID-19. V and J are TRBV7-8 and TRBJ2-7, with 9 bases that match TRBD1. Here the CDR3 reads CASSLGTGFSYEQYF. The DNA of the CDR3 is TGTGCCAGCAGCCTAGGGACAGGGTTCTCCTACGAGCAGTACTTC.